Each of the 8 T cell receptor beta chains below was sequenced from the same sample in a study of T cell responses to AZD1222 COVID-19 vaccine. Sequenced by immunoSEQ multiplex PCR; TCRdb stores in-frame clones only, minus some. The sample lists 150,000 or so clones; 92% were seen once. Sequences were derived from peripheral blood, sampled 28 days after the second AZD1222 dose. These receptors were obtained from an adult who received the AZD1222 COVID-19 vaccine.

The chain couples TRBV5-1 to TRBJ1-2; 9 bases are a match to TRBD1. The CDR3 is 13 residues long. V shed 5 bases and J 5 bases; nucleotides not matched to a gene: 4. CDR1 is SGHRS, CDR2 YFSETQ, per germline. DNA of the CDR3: TGCGCCAGCAGGCGGGACAGGGAGTATGGCTACACCTTC. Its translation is CASRRDREYGYTF. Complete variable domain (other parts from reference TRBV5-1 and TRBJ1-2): KAGVTQTPRYLIKTRGQQVTLSCSPISGHRSVSWYQQTPGQGLQFLFEYFSETQRNKGNFPGRFSGRQFSNSRSEMNVSTLELGDSALYLCASRRDREYGYTFGSGTRLTVV.

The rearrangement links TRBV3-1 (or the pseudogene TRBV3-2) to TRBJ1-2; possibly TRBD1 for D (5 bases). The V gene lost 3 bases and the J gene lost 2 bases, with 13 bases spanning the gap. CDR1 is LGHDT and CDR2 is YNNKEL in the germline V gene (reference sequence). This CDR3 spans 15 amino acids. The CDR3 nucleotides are TGTGCCAGCAGCCATGGCACAGGTTTCAACTATGGCTACACCTTC. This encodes CASSHGTGFNYGYTF.

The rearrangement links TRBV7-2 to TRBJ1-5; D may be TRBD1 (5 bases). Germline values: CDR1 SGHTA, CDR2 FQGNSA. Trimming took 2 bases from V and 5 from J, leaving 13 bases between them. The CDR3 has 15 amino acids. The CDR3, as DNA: TGTGCCAGCAGCTTATCAGGGACTGTTTATCAGCCCCAGCATTTT. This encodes CASSLSGTVYQPQHF.

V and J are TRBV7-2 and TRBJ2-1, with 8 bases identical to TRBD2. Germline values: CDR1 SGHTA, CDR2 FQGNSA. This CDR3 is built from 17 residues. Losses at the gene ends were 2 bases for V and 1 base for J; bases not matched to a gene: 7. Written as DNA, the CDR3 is TGTGCCAGCAGCTTATATGGGACTAGTGTATCCTACAATGAGCAGTTCTTC. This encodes CASSLYGTSVSYNEQFF. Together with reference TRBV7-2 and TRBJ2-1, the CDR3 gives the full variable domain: GAGVSQSPSNKVTEKGKDVELRCDPISGHTALYWYRQSLGQGLEFLIYFQGNSAPDKSGLPSDRFSAERTGGSVSTLTIQRTQQEDSAVYLCASSLYGTSVSYNEQFFGPGTRLTVL.

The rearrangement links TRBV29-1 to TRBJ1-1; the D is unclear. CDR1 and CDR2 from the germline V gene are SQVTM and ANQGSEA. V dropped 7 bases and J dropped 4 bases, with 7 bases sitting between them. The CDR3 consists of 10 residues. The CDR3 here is CSAKTTEAFF. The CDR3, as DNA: TGCAGCGCAAAGACCACTGAAGCTTTCTTT.

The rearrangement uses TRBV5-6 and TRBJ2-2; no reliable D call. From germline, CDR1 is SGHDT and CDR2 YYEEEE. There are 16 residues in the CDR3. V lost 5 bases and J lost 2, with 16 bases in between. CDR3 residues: CASSFGIGVNTGELFF. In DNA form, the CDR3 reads TGTGCCAGCAGTTTTGGGATCGGCGTTAACACCGGGGAGCTGTTTTTT.

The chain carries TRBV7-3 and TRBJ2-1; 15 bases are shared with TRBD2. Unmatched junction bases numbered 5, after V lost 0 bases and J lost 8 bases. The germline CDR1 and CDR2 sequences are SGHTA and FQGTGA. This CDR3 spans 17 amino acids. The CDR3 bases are TGTGCCAGCAGCTTAACGGCGGGACTAGCGGGGGGTTATGAGCAGTTCTTC. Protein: CASSLTAGLAGGYEQFF.

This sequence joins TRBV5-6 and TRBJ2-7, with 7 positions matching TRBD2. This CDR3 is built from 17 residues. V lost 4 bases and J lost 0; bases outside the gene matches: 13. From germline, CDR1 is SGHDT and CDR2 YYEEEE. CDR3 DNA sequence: TGTGCCAGCAGCAGCGGGACGGCAAGCCGGGTCTCCTACGAGCAGTACTTC. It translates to CASSSGTASRVSYEQYF.